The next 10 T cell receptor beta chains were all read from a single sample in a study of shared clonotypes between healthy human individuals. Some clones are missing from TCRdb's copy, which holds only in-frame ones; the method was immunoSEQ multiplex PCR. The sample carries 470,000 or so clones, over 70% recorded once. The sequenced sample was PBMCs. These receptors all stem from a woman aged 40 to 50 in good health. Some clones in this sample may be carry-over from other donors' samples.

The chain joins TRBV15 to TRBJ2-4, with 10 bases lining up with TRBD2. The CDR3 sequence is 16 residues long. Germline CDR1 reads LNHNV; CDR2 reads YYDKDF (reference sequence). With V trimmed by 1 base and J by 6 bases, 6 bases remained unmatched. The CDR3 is CATSRALAGVGNIQYF. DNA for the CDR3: TGTGCCACCAGCAGAGCCCTAGCGGGAGTTGGAAACATTCAGTACTTC. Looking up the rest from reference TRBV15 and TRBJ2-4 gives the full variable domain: DAMVIQNPRYQVTQFGKPVTLSCSQTLNHNVMYWYQQKSSQAPKLLFHYYDKDFNNEADTPDNFQSRRPNTSFCFLDIRSPGLGDTAMYLCATSRALAGVGNIQYFGAGTRLSVL.

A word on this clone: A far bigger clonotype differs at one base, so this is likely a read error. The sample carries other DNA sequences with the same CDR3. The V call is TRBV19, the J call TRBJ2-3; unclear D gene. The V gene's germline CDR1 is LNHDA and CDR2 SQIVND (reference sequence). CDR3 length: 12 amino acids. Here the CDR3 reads CASSMRGDTQYF. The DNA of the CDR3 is TGTGCCAGTAGTATGCGCGGAGATACACAGTATTTT. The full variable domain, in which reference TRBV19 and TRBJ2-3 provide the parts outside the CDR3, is DGGITQSPKYLFRKEGQNVTLSCEQNLNHDAMYWYRQDPGQGLRLIYYSQIVNDFQKGDIAEGYSVSREKKESFPLTVTSAQKNPTAFYLCASSMRGDTQYFGPGTRLTVL.

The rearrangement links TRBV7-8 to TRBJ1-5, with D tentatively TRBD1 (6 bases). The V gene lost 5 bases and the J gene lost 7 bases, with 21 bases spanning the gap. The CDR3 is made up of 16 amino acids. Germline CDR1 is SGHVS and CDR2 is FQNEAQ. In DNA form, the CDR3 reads TGTGCCAGCAGCCCGTCCCCGGGACAACCCTCCCAGCCCCAGCATTTT. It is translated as CASSPSPGQPSQPQHF.

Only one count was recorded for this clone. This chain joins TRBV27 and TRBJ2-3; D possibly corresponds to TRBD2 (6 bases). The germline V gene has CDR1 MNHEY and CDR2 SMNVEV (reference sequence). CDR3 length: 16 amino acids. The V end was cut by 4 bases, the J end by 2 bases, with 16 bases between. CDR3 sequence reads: CASSSGGGIFTDTQYF. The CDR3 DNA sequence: TGTGCCAGCAGTTCTGGCGGAGGGATATTCACAGATACGCAGTATTTT.

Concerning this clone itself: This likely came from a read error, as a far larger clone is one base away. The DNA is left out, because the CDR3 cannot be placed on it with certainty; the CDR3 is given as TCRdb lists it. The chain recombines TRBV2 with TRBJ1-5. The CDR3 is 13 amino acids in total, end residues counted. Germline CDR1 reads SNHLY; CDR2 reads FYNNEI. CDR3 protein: CASWGGGNQPKHF.

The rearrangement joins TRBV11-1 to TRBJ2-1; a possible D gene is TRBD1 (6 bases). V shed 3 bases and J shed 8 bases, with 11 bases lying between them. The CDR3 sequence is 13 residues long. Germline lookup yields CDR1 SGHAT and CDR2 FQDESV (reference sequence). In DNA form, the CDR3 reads TGTGCCAGCAGCTTCACAGGGCGGGATGAGCAGTTCTTC. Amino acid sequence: CASSFTGRDEQFF.

Written as DNA, the CDR3 is TGCGCCAGCAGCTCCGGGGTGGAGGAGACCCAGTACTTC. Translation: CASSSGVEETQYF. The rearrangement links TRBV5-1 to TRBJ2-5; perhaps TRBD2 as D (5 bases). The germline V and J ends were trimmed by 3 bases and 5 bases, with 11 bases remaining between them. This CDR3 is 13 amino acids long. Germline V gives CDR1 SGHRS, CDR2 YFSETQ.

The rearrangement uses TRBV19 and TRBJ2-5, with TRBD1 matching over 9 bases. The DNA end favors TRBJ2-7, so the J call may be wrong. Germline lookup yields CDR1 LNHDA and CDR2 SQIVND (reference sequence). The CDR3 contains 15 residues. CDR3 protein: CASSIGDRETYEQYF. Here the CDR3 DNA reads TGTGCCAGTAGTATTGGGGACAGGGAAACCTACGAGCAGTACTTC.

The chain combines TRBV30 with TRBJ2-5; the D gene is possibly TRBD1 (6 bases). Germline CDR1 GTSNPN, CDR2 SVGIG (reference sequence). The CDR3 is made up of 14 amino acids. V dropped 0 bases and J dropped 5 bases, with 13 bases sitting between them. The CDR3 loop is CAWSVVGGSETQYF. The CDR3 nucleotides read TGTGCCTGGAGTGTAGTAGGGGGAAGCGAGACCCAGTACTTC.

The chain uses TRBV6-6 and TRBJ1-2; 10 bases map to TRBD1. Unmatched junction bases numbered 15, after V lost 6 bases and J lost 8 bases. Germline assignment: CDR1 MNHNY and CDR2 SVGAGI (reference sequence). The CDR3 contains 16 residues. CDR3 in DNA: TGTGCCAGCAGCCGGGGAAACGACAGGGGGCGGATCGGCTACACCTTC. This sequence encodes CASSRGNDRGRIGYTF.